The 27 T cell receptor beta chains reported below all come from one sample, sequenced in a study of PD-L1 blockade in urothelial cancer. The protocol was immunoSEQ multiplex PCR, while the TCRdb copy is restricted to in-frame clones and leaves out a portion. The sample carries around 47,000 clones, more than 75% recorded once. Time point reported: peripheral blood 6 weeks after treatment start. Here the sequenced sample was PBMCs, taken around atezolizumab (anti-PD-L1) treatment. All receptors come from a man aged 55 to 70 with urothelial cancer.

The chain recombines TRBV6-5 with TRBJ1-2; 7 bases align to TRBD1. The CDR3 totals 12 residues. The V gene's germline CDR1 is MNHEY and CDR2 SVGAGI. V was pared by 6 bases and J by 8 bases, with 6 bases of the junction left unmatched. As DNA, the CDR3 is TGTGCCAGCAGCCGGACAGGTGGCGGCTACACCTTC. It is translated as CASSRTGGGYTF.

CDR3 coding DNA: TGCGCCAGCAGTGACCCGACAGGGTTGAGAGATACGCAGTATTTT. Its translation: CASSDPTGLRDTQYF. The gene calls are TRBV10-1 and TRBJ2-3; 7 nucleotides agree with TRBD1. This CDR3 is 15 amino acids long. Germline CDR1 is WNHNN and CDR2 is SYGVQD (reference sequence). Unmatched junction bases numbered 8, after V lost 3 bases and J lost 5 bases.

This chain uses TRBV7-9 with TRBJ1-5; D call uncertain. The CDR3 spans 13 residues. V lost 5 bases, J lost 0 bases, and 5 bases lay in between. The germline V gene has CDR1 SEHNR and CDR2 FQNEAQ (reference sequence). The CDR3 loop is CASSPGSNQPQHF. DNA of the CDR3: TGTGCCAGCAGCCCGGGTAGCAATCAGCCCCAGCATTTT.

V usage is TRBV10-3 and J usage is TRBJ1-5, with D unclear. This CDR3 contains 12 residues. Germline lookup yields CDR1 ENHRY and CDR2 SYGVKD. V gave up 6 bases and J gave up 4 bases, with 7 bases separating them. This chain's CDR3 is CAIRSLNQPQHF. The CDR3 DNA follows: TGTGCCATCAGAAGCTTAAATCAGCCCCAGCATTTT.

The V call is TRBV28, the J call TRBJ2-6; D perhaps matches TRBD2 (6 bases). CDR3 size: 17 residues. Germline lookup yields CDR1 MDHEN and CDR2 SYDVKM. Trimming took off 1 base at V and 3 bases at J, with 13 bases between the two ends. CDR3 in DNA: TGTGCCAGCAGTTTATCCCGGGGGTTGTTTGGGGCCAACGTCCTGACTTTC. It is translated as CASSLSRGLFGANVLTF.

The DNA for the CDR3 is TGTGCCAGCAGTTTATACGGGAACGACGAGCAGTTCTTC. It is translated as CASSLYGNDEQFF. The chain has TRBV28 and TRBJ2-1; tentative D call: TRBD2 (5 bases). Germline CDR1 is MDHEN and CDR2 is SYDVKM. The V gene lost 1 base and the J gene lost 10 bases, with 11 bases spanning the gap. The CDR3 runs to 13 residues.

The chain recombines TRBV5-1 with TRBJ2-3; D is undetermined. Germline assignment: CDR1 SGHRS and CDR2 YFSETQ. The V end lost 0 bases, the J end lost 8 bases, and 13 bases lay between the germline ends. This CDR3 is 14 amino acids long. CDR3 DNA: TGCGCCAGCAGCTTGGACAGTCTCCGTAGTACGCAGTATTTT. This sequence encodes CASSLDSLRSTQYF.

The J gene is TRBJ2-6, the V gene TRBV7-9; no reliable D call. This CDR3 has 16 residues. V lost 1 base, J lost 1 base, and 8 bases lay in between. Germline V CDR1 and CDR2: SEHNR, FQNEAQ (reference sequence). DNA of the CDR3: TGTGCCAGCAGCTTAGGAACGAGTTCTGGGGCCAACGTCCTGACTTTC. Its protein product is CASSLGTSSGANVLTF.

V and J are TRBV7-9 and TRBJ2-5; D perhaps matches TRBD2 (6 bases). The V gene lost 6 bases and the J gene lost 2 bases, with 19 bases spanning the gap. Germline V gives CDR1 SEHNR, CDR2 FQNEAQ (reference sequence). The CDR3 length is 16 residues. The DNA of the CDR3 is TGTGCCAGCAGACTGGGGGGTTCTCCCAAGCAAGAGACCCAGTACTTC. Amino acid sequence: CASRLGGSPKQETQYF.

The genes are TRBV7-2 and TRBJ2-1, with D possibly TRBD1 on 5 matching bases. V was cut by 1 base and J by 8 bases, with 9 bases left in between. The germline CDR1 and CDR2 sequences are SGHTA and FQGNSA. The CDR3 is made up of 13 amino acids. CDR3 nucleotide sequence: TGTGCCAGCAGCTTAGGCAGGGAATATGAGCAGTTCTTC. Protein product: CASSLGREYEQFF. Complete variable domain (other parts from reference TRBV7-2 and TRBJ2-1): GAGVSQSPSNKVTEKGKDVELRCDPISGHTALYWYRQSLGQGLEFLIYFQGNSAPDKSGLPSDRFSAERTGGSVSTLTIQRTQQEDSAVYLCASSLGREYEQFFGPGTRLTVL.

V and J are TRBV7-2 and TRBJ2-5; 8 bases align to TRBD2. From germline, CDR1 is SGHTA and CDR2 FQGNSA. The CDR3 covers 14 residues. J was trimmed by 4 bases and V by 2 bases; bases with no gene match: 3. The DNA for the CDR3 is TGTGCCAGCAGCTTACAAGCGGGAGCAGAGACCCAGTACTTC. Translating gives CASSLQAGAETQYF.

The rearrangement uses TRBV7-2 and TRBJ2-1, with D possibly TRBD1 on 6 matching bases. Per the germline V gene, CDR1 is SGHTA and CDR2 is FQGNSA. This CDR3 comprises 14 residues. The ends were cut back, 0 bases at V and 10 bases at J, with 13 bases in the middle. The chain's CDR3 is CASSLAGTPSEQFF. CDR3 sequence (DNA): TGTGCCAGCAGCTTAGCTGGGACACCCTCCGAGCAGTTCTTC. Together with reference TRBV7-2 and TRBJ2-1, the CDR3 gives the full variable domain: GAGVSQSPSNKVTEKGKDVELRCDPISGHTALYWYRQSLGQGLEFLIYFQGNSAPDKSGLPSDRFSAERTGGSVSTLTIQRTQQEDSAVYLCASSLAGTPSEQFFGPGTRLTVL.

The V and J genes are TRBV11-3 and TRBJ2-3; the match to TRBD2 covers 8 bases. The CDR3 is made up of 18 amino acids. In germline, CDR1 is SGHNT, CDR2 YENEEA. The trim removed 4 bases at V and 0 bases at J, leaving 12 bases unmatched. DNA of the CDR3: TGTGCCAGCAGCTCCGGGACTAGTGGGGGACGGAGCACAGATACGCAGTATTTT. Protein sequence: CASSSGTSGGRSTDTQYF.

The chain links TRBV4-2 to TRBJ2-3; D not certain. The V end lost 4 bases, the J end lost 4 bases, and 9 bases lay between the germline ends. The CDR3 covers 13 residues. From germline, CDR1 is LGHNA and CDR2 YNFKEQ. The CDR3 nucleotides read TGTGCCAGCAGCCTTACTTTGGCAGATACGCAGTATTTT. This gives the protein CASSLTLADTQYF.

This chain connects TRBV7-9 to TRBJ2-5, with D tentatively TRBD1 (6 bases). V was pared by 5 bases and J by 5 bases, with 18 bases between. Germline V gives CDR1 SEHNR, CDR2 FQNEAQ (reference sequence). The CDR3 is 15 residues long. The CDR3 loop is CASSPTGHSAETQYF. DNA of the CDR3: TGTGCCAGCAGCCCAACGGGACATAGTGCTGAGACCCAGTACTTC.

V is TRBV6-1 and J is TRBJ1-5, with TRBD1 matching 8 bases. The CDR3 is 19 residues long. J lost 0 bases, V lost 2 bases, and 12 bases had no gene match. Germline V gene lookup returns CDR1 MNHNS and CDR2 SASEGT. The CDR3 loop reads CASSETGQGTRYSNQPQHF. CDR3 coding DNA: TGTGCCAGCAGTGAAACAGGACAGGGAACCCGCTATAGCAATCAGCCCCAGCATTTT.

The gene calls are TRBV7-2 and TRBJ2-3; a weak D match, TRBD2 (5 bases). Trimming removed 2 bases from V and 8 bases from J, with 14 bases in between. Germline V gene data show CDR1 as SGHTA and CDR2 as FQGNSA. CDR3 length: 14 amino acids. This CDR3 is CASSLSRRAGTQYF. DNA of the CDR3: TGTGCCAGCAGCTTAAGTCGTAGGGCGGGTACGCAGTATTTT. Drawing the rest from reference TRBV7-2 and TRBJ2-3, the complete variable domain is GAGVSQSPSNKVTEKGKDVELRCDPISGHTALYWYRQSLGQGLEFLIYFQGNSAPDKSGLPSDRFSAERTGGSVSTLTIQRTQQEDSAVYLCASSLSRRAGTQYFGPGTRLTVL.

In this sample, this clone turned up many times. This chain joins TRBV7-9 and TRBJ2-7; a weak D match, TRBD1 (5 bases). From germline, CDR1 is SEHNR and CDR2 FQNEAQ (reference sequence). This CDR3 comprises 16 residues. The V gene lost 4 bases and the J gene lost 3 bases, with 19 bases spanning the gap. CDR3 region: CASSSSPQGTGYEQYF. The DNA for the CDR3 is TGTGCCAGCAGCTCGAGCCCCCAGGGTACTGGCTACGAGCAGTACTTC. Looking up the rest from reference TRBV7-9 and TRBJ2-7 gives the full variable domain: DTGVSQNPRHKITKRGQNVTFRCDPISEHNRLYWYRQTLGQGPEFLTYFQNEAQLEKSRLLSDRFSAERPKGSFSTLEIQRTEQGDSAMYLCASSSSPQGTGYEQYFGPGTRLTVT.

This sequence joins TRBV6-4 and TRBJ2-3; D gene ambiguous. With 2 bases removed from V and 0 bases from J, the gap between germline ends came to 6 bases. Germline assignment: CDR1 MRHNA and CDR2 SNTAGT. This CDR3 has 14 amino acids. The DNA of the CDR3 is TGTGCCAGCAGTGACCCGACAAGCACAGATACGCAGTATTTT. This gives the protein CASSDPTSTDTQYF.

This clone was detected once. The chain is built from TRBV14 and TRBJ1-1; 9 bases align to TRBD1. CDR1 is SGHDN, CDR2 FVKESK, per germline. The CDR3 consists of 18 residues. V lost 1 base and J lost 1; bases outside the gene matches: 10. Here the CDR3 DNA reads TGTGCCAGCAGCCAAGTATCCGGGACAGGGAAATGGAACACTGAAGCTTTCTTT. Translation: CASSQVSGTGKWNTEAFF.

In regard to this clone: Germline is not matched at one junction end, which may reflect a read error. This chain links TRBV7-7 with TRBJ2-3; D is undetermined. The CDR3 has 14 residues. Germline V gene data show CDR1 as SSHAT and CDR2 as FNYEAQ (reference sequence). The CDR3 bases are TGTGCTAGCAGTTTAGGATCAGCAGGAGATACGCAGTATTTT. The encoded protein is CASSLGSAGDTQYF.

The rearrangement uses TRBV5-6 and TRBJ2-5; TRBD2 agrees at 11 bases. V gave up 0 bases and J gave up 2 bases; unmatched junction bases: 6. Germline V lookup: CDR1 SGHDT, CDR2 YYEEEE. The CDR3 length is 17 residues. Here the CDR3 reads CASSLVTSGSTQETQYF. CDR3 nucleotide sequence: TGTGCCAGCAGCTTGGTCACTAGCGGGAGCACACAAGAGACCCAGTACTTC.

This clone was counted once. The chain links TRBV13 to TRBJ1-5; D gene ambiguous. The V and J ends lost 5 bases and 1 base respectively, with 9 bases between them. The CDR3 has 14 residues. Germline loops: CDR1 PRHDT, CDR2 FYEKMQ (reference sequence). In DNA, the CDR3 is TGTGCCAGCAGCCCGTACCTAAGCAATCAGCCCCAGCATTTT. It specifies CASSPYLSNQPQHF.

The chain joins TRBV27 to TRBJ2-5; 9 bases map to TRBD2. V gave up 3 bases and J gave up 4 bases; unmatched junction bases: 6. Germline V gives CDR1 MNHEY, CDR2 SMNVEV (reference sequence). This CDR3 comprises 15 residues. The CDR3 loop reads CASSLGLAGTETQYF. The CDR3 DNA reads as TGTGCCAGCAGTTTGGGGCTAGCGGGGACAGAGACCCAGTACTTC.

In its sample, this clone is medium-sized. V usage is TRBV14 and J usage is TRBJ2-7; 7 positions agree with TRBD1. Losses at the gene ends were 2 bases for V and 8 bases for J; bases not matched to a gene: 6. Germline CDR1 is SGHDN and CDR2 is FVKESK. The CDR3 consists of 13 residues. The CDR3 sequence: CASSQSPGGQQYF. As DNA, the CDR3 is TGTGCCAGCAGCCAATCCCCAGGGGGACAGCAGTACTTC.

The V gene is TRBV7-2, the J gene TRBJ1-3; 9 bases match TRBD1. V gave up 4 bases and J gave up 6 bases; unmatched junction bases: 4. Per germline, CDR1 SGHTA and CDR2 FQGNSA. The length of the CDR3 is 14 residues. The CDR3: CASSSWTGENTIYF. The CDR3 nucleotides are TGTGCCAGCAGCTCTTGGACAGGGGAAAACACCATATATTTT.

This clone was seen only a few times. The chain uses TRBV29-1 and TRBJ2-7; 7 bases align to TRBD2. The junction had 5 bases not matched to a gene; V was cut back by 5 bases and J by 4 bases. From germline, CDR1 is SQVTM and CDR2 ANQGSEA. This CDR3 has 12 residues. In nucleotides, the CDR3 is TGCAGCGTTCCAGCGGGAACTTACGAGCAGTACTTC. It is translated as CSVPAGTYEQYF.